The clone carrying this T cell receptor (beta chain) occurred many times. TCRdb called the reads again in MiXCR, with one record for every CDR3 protein. The table shows around 280,000 distinct CDR3 sequences, with roughly an eighth occurring only once. The CDR3 runs to 15 residues. Germline V gene sequence: CDR1 SNHLY, CDR2 FYNNEI. V was clipped by 1 base and J by 5 bases; unmatched bases: 5. These data originate in a study of T cell repertoires in cytomegalovirus infection. The clonotype originates from a human donor in good health (CMV status not recorded). Some clones in this sample may be carry-over from other donors' samples. Sequencing input: PBMCs. The gene calls are TRBV2 and TRBJ2-5; TRBD2 agrees at 9 bases. This chain's CDR3 is CASSEDAGGPETQYF. In DNA form, the CDR3 reads TGTGCCAGCAGTGAAGACGCGGGGGGGCCCGAGACCCAGTACTTC.